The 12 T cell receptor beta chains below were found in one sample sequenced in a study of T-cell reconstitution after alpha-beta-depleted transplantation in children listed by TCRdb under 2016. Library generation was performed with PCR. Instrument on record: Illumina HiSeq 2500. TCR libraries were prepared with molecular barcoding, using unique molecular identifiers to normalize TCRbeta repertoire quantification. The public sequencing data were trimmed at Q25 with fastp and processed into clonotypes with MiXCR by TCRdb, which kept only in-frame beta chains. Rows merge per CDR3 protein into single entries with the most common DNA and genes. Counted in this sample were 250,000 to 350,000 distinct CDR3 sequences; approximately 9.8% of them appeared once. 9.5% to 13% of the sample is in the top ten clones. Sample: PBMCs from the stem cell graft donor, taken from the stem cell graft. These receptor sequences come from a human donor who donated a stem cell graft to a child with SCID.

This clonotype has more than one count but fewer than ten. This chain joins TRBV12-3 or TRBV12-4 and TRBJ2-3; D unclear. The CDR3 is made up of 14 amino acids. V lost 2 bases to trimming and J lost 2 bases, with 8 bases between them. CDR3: CASSLRVTTDTQYF. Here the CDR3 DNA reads TGTGCCAGCAGTTTAAGGGTCACCACAGATACGCAGTATTTT.

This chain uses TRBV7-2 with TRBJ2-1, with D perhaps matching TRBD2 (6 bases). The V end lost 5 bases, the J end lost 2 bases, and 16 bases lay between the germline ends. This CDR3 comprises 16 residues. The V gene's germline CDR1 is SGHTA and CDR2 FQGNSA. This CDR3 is CASSPIVAGPYNEQFF. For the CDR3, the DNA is TGTGCCAGCAGCCCTATTGTGGCGGGGCCCTACAATGAGCAGTTCTTC.

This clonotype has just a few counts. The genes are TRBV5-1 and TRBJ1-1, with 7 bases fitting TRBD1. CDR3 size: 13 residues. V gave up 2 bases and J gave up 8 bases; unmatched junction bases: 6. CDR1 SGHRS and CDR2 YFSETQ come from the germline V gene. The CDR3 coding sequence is TGCGCCAGCAGCTTACAGGGGTTTGGAGAAGCTTTCTTT. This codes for CASSLQGFGEAFF.

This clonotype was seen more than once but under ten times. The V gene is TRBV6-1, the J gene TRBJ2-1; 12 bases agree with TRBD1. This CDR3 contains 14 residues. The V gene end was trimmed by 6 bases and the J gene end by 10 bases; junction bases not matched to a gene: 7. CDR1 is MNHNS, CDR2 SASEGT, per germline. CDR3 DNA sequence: TGTGCCAGCAGATCGGGACAGGGGGCTGGGGAGCAGTTCTTC. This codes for CASRSGQGAGEQFF.

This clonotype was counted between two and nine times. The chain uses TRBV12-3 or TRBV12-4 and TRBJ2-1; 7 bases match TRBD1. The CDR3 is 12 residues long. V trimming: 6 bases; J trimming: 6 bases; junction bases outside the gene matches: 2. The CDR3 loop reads CASRTGTNEQFF. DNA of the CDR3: TGTGCCAGCAGGACAGGGACCAATGAGCAGTTCTTC.

The chain's CDR3 is CASSFRDGASTYEQYF. CDR3 DNA: TGTGCCAGCAGCTTCCGGGACGGCGCATCCACCTACGAGCAGTACTTC. This rearrangement joins TRBV5-5 to TRBJ2-7, with D perhaps TRBD1 or TRBD2 (5 bases each). CDR1 is SGHKS and CDR2 is YYEKEE in the germline V gene (reference sequence). The V gene lost 2 bases and the J gene lost 2 bases, with 17 bases spanning the gap. This CDR3 has 16 residues.

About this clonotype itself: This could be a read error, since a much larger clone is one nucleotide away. The CDR3 reads CASSWIGHNVQFF. The CDR3 DNA follows: TGCGCCAGCAGCTGGATTGGTCACAATGTGCAGTTCTTC. The V call is TRBV5-1, the J call TRBJ2-1, with D uncertain. CDR3 length equals 13 residues. Germline V gives CDR1 SGHRS, CDR2 YFSETQ.

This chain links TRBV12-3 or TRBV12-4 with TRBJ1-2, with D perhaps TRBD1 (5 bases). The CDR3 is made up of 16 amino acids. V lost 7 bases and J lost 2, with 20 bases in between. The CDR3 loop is CASTGRGGVKNYGYTF. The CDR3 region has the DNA TGTGCCAGCACCGGACGTGGGGGGGTGAAGAACTATGGCTACACCTTC.

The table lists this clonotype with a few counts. As DNA, the CDR3 is TGTGCCAGCAGTTCAACAGAGACCACTGAAGCTTTCTTT. Its translation is CASSSTETTEAFF. The chain has TRBV6-4 and TRBJ1-1; D gene unclear. Germline lookup yields CDR1 MRHNA and CDR2 SNTAGT. The CDR3 runs to 13 residues. The V end lost 5 bases, the J end lost 4 bases, and 11 bases lay between the germline ends.

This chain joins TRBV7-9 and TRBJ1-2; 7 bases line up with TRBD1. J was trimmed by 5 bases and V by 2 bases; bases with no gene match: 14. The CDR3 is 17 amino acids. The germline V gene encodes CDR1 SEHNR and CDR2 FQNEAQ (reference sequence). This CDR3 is CASSLLGRGVDYYGYTF. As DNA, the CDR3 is TGTGCCAGCAGCTTACTTGGCAGGGGGGTCGATTATTATGGCTACACCTTC.

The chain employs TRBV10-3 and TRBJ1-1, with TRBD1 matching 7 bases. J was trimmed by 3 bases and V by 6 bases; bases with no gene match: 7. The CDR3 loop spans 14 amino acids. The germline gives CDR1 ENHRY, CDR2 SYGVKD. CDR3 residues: CAIRRGPEDTEAFF. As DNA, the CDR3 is TGTGCCATCAGGAGGGGGCCCGAAGACACTGAAGCTTTCTTT.

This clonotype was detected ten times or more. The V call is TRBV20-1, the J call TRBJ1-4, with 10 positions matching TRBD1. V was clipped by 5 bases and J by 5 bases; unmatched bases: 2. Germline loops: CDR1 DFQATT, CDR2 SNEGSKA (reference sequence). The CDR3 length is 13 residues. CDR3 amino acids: CSAPGQGNEKLFF. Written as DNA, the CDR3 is TGCAGTGCTCCGGGACAGGGGAATGAAAAACTGTTTTTT.